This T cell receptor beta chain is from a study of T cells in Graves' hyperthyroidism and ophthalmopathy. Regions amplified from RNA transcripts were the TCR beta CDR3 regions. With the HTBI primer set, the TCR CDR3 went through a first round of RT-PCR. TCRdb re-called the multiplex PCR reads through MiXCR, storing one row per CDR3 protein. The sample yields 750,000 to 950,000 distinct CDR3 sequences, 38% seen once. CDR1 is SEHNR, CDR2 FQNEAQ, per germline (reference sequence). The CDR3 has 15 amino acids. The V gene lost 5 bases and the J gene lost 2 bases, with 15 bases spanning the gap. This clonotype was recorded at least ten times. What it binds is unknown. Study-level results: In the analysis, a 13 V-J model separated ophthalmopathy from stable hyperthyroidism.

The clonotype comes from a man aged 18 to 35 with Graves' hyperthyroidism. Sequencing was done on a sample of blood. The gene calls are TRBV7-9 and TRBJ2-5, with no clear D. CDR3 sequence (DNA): TGTGCCAGCAGCCACCTGGGCAGTCCACAAGAGACCCAGTACTTC. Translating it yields CASSHLGSPQETQYF.